The entry that follows covers one T cell receptor beta chain sequence. This sample was included in a study of identical twins. TCRdb passed the 5' RACE reads through MiXCR, listing each CDR3 protein once. This sample has 600,000 to 800,000 distinct CDR3 sequences, with approximately 21% found just once. Another study also made use of these data, one on T cells expressing NK-cell markers.

The sample taken for sequencing was PBMCs. This TCR came from a woman under 30 in good health.

The DNA for the CDR3 is TGCGCCAGCAGCTTGGAACTAGCGGGCCTCTCCTACGAGCAGTACTTC. Its translation: CASSLELAGLSYEQYF. The chain couples TRBV5-1 to TRBJ2-7; 9 nucleotides line up with TRBD2. V lost 0 bases, J lost 0 bases, and 4 bases stayed unmatched. Germline assignment: CDR1 SGHRS and CDR2 YFSETQ. This CDR3 contains 16 residues.